The entry below describes one T cell receptor beta chain. Its antigen is unknown. This CDR3 is 13 amino acids long. CDR1 is SGHRS, CDR2 YFSETQ, per germline. Between the trimmed V and J ends, which lost 0 bases and 6 bases, there was a span of 9 bases. The repertoire was sequenced with immunoSEQ multiplex PCR; TCRdb's copy has only in-frame clones and lacks some. The table records 140,000 to 150,000 clones, roughly 93% of them present only once. This entry comes from a study of T cell responses to AZD1222 COVID-19 vaccine. Whole-study results and caveats: Regions 160-218 and 743-854 held dominance among vaccine-associated CD4 TCRs, which spanned spike. With two AZD1222 doses given, Spike-specific TCR breadth and depth both rose.

Sequencing used peripheral blood, obtained on day 0 of AZD1222 vaccination. The rearrangement uses TRBV5-1 and TRBJ1-1; D is perhaps TRBD1 (5 bases). This sequence originates from an adult in good health. CDR3 residues: CASSLGTGPEAFF. The CDR3 nucleotides are TGCGCCAGCAGCTTGGGGACGGGGCCTGAAGCTTTCTTT.